This T cell receptor beta chain appears in the sequencing data of a study of patients and donors after allogeneic stem cell transplantation. V shed 6 bases, J shed 5 bases, and the junction held 9 bases outside the gene matches. There are 14 residues in the CDR3. Looked up from germline, CDR1 is MNHEY and CDR2 is SVGAGI. This clonotype has more than one count but fewer than ten. Each CDR3 protein is one row after TCRdb ran MiXCR on the RT-PCR reads. The sample includes 90,000 to 130,000 distinct CDR3 sequences, roughly 35% seen only once; the top ten take under 30%. The J gene is TRBJ1-1, the V gene TRBV6-5, with TRBD1 identical over 7 bases. Sequenced sample: blood, either unsorted or a sorted T cell fraction (not recorded which). This clonotype originated in a human donor who was either an allogeneic HSCT recipient or a stem cell or donor lymphocyte infusion donor (not recorded which). It is not recorded whose cells these are; they may come from a transplant donor. CDR3 region: CASRRHYRGTEAFF. CDR3 bases: TGTGCCAGCAGACGCCATTACAGGGGTACTGAAGCTTTCTTT.